The 27 T cell receptor beta chains given below trace back to one sample, sequenced in a study of T-cell memory formation after mild COVID-19. TCRdb re-derived calls from the 5' RACE reads in MiXCR, one entry per CDR3 protein. Found here are 180,000 or so distinct CDR3 sequences, 16% of them singletons; the top ten hold 2% to 2.5%. Material: PBMCs or a T cell subset sorted from them (not recorded which). These receptors originate from an adult woman who had mild COVID-19 (a few samples of this study predate the infection). Cell type and time point are not known.

This clonotype was picked up a small number of times. V gene TRBV29-1 combines with J gene TRBJ2-3; the match to TRBD2 covers 9 bases. This CDR3 contains 13 residues. The trim removed 7 bases at V and 2 bases at J, leaving 4 bases unmatched. Per the germline V gene, CDR1 is SQVTM and CDR2 is ANQGSEA. Here the CDR3 reads CSALAGATDTQYF. In DNA form, the CDR3 reads TGCAGCGCTTTAGCGGGAGCCACAGATACGCAGTATTTT.

In this sample, this clonotype turned up a few times. The rearrangement uses TRBV3-1 and TRBJ2-7; TRBD1 matches 12 bases. The CDR3 extends over 15 amino acids. Trimming cost V 4 bases and J 2 bases; bases outside gene matches: 3. Germline CDR1 LGHDT, CDR2 YNNKEL (reference sequence). This chain's CDR3 is CASSPGTGGAYEQYF. The CDR3 DNA sequence: TGTGCCAGCAGCCCTGGGACAGGGGGCGCCTACGAGCAGTACTTC.

CDR3 bases: TGTGCCAGTAGTATCCCCCGCAGAGGGTCCGGGGAGCTGTTTTTT. Its translation is CASSIPRRGSGELFF. The chain recombines TRBV19 with TRBJ2-2; maybe TRBD2 (5 bases). Trimming took off 3 bases at V and 6 bases at J, with 14 bases between the two ends. CDR1 and CDR2 from the germline V gene are LNHDA and SQIVND (reference sequence). The CDR3 loop spans 15 amino acids. The entire variable domain, with the rest obtained from reference TRBV19 and TRBJ2-2, is as follows: DGGITQSPKYLFRKEGQNVTLSCEQNLNHDAMYWYRQDPGQGLRLIYYSQIVNDFQKGDIAEGYSVSREKKESFPLTVTSAQKNPTAFYLCASSIPRRGSGELFFGEGSRLTVL.

This chain joins TRBV5-4 and TRBJ2-2; perhaps TRBD2 as D (5 bases). V was clipped by 0 bases and J by 7 bases, with 16 bases between them. The CDR3 covers 16 residues. Per germline, CDR1 SGHNT and CDR2 YYREEE (reference sequence). CDR3 sequence (DNA): TGTGCCAGCAGCTTGGCGGGCGGGCCGGTCGGCGGGGAGCTGTTTTTT. This codes for CASSLAGGPVGGELFF.

This clonotype was picked up a small number of times. J is TRBJ2-7 and V is TRBV12-3 or TRBV12-4, with 12 bases identical to TRBD1. The CDR3 has 14 residues. Trimming at V came to 5 bases and at J to 3 bases, leaving 2 bases not matched to a gene. CDR3 DNA sequence: TGTGCCAGCAGTGGGACAGGGGGCTACTACGAGCAGTACTTC. This translates into CASSGTGGYYEQYF.

This clonotype came up a few times. The chain links TRBV14 to TRBJ2-1, with D unclear. V lost 0 bases to trimming and J lost 10 bases, with 7 bases between them. Looked up from germline, CDR1 is SGHDN and CDR2 is FVKESK. The CDR3 is 12 residues long. The CDR3 DNA reads as TGTGCCAGCAGCCAAGACGTTCGAGAGCAGTTCTTC. This codes for CASSQDVREQFF.

CDR3 sequence (DNA): TGTGCCACCAGTGATGCAAGATCCCCCACAGATACGCAGTATTTT. Residues: CATSDARSPTDTQYF. The chain couples TRBV24-1 to TRBJ2-3; no reliable D call. The germline CDR1 and CDR2 sequences are KGHDR and SFDVKD. The CDR3 runs 15 residues. Trimming took 3 bases from V and 2 from J, leaving 11 bases between them.

The rearrangement links TRBV21-1 to TRBJ1-2; the table's D call of TRBD1 was not tested on the DNA. TRBV21-1 is given as a pseudogene. The CDR3 is 16 residues long. CDR3 protein: CASSPPSRGRDYGYTF. CDR3 bases: TGTGCCAGCAGCCCCCCTAGCAGGGGGCGGGACTATGGCTACACCTTC.

V and J are TRBV2 and TRBJ2-7, with 10 bases fitting TRBD2. Trimming cost V 8 bases and J 1 base; bases outside gene matches: 5. Germline values: CDR1 SNHLY, CDR2 FYNNEI. The CDR3 is 14 amino acids. The CDR3 sequence is CASGRAGGSYEQYF. As DNA, the CDR3 is TGTGCCAGCGGAAGAGCGGGGGGGTCCTACGAGCAGTACTTC. Drawing the rest from reference TRBV2 and TRBJ2-7, the complete variable domain is EPEVTQTPSHQVTQMGQEVILRCVPISNHLYFYWYRQILGQKVEFLVSFYNNEISEKSEIFDDQFSVERPDGSNFTLKIRSTKLEDSAMYFCASGRAGGSYEQYFGPGTRLTVT.

This clonotype came up many times. The chain carries TRBV4-3 and TRBJ2-5, with unresolved D. V was trimmed by 0 bases and J by 6 bases, leaving 14 bases between them. The CDR3 consists of 15 residues. From germline, CDR1 is LGHNA and CDR2 YSLEER. Here the CDR3 DNA reads TGCGCCAGCAGCCAAGATCCGGGCCAGGCTAAGACCCAGTACTTC. Residues: CASSQDPGQAKTQYF.

This chain uses TRBV9 with TRBJ1-6; no clear D. The germline V and J ends were trimmed by 0 bases and 7 bases, with 8 bases remaining between them. There are 14 residues in the CDR3. Germline-derived CDR1 and CDR2 are SGDLS and YYNGEE. This CDR3 reads CASSVEAENSPLHF. CDR3 nucleotide sequence: TGTGCCAGCAGCGTAGAGGCAGAAAATTCACCCCTCCACTTT.

CDR3: CASSLGYRGGPGANVLTF. Written as DNA, the CDR3 is TGTGCCAGCAGCTTAGGTTACAGGGGAGGCCCTGGGGCCAACGTCCTGACTTTC. V usage is TRBV7-9 and J usage is TRBJ2-6; the D gene is possibly TRBD1 (7 bases). The germline V gene encodes CDR1 SEHNR and CDR2 FQNEAQ (reference sequence). The CDR3 is 18 residues long. Trimming pared 1 base from V and 2 bases from J, leaving 15 bases between.

This rearrangement joins TRBV20-1 to TRBJ1-1; 8 bases are shared with TRBD1. Germline V gene data show CDR1 as DFQATT and CDR2 as SNEGSKA (reference sequence). CDR3 size: 17 residues. V trimming: 4 bases; J trimming: 2 bases; junction bases outside the gene matches: 15. CDR3 protein: CSAKQGAKPWANTEAFF. CDR3 DNA: TGCAGTGCTAAGCAGGGGGCTAAACCTTGGGCTAACACTGAAGCTTTCTTT.

This clonotype turned up a few times. The chain has TRBV12-3 or TRBV12-4 and TRBJ2-1; D gene unclear. The length of the CDR3 is 14 residues. V lost 3 bases and J lost 8, with 14 bases in between. In nucleotides, the CDR3 is TGTGCCAGCAGTTTCGGTGGCTCCCACGATGAGCAGTTCTTC. Translation gives CASSFGGSHDEQFF.

This clonotype was recorded at least ten times. The chain combines TRBV7-9 with TRBJ2-5; 8 bases fit TRBD1. The CDR3 spans 15 residues. The V segment lost 4 bases and the J segment 1 base; nucleotides outside the gene matches: 5. Germline V gives CDR1 SEHNR, CDR2 FQNEAQ (reference sequence). The CDR3 coding sequence is TGTGCCAGCAGCTCCTGGGACAGGAGCCAAGAGACCCAGTACTTC. This encodes CASSSWDRSQETQYF.

Comments on this clonotype: A junction end diverges from the germline sequence, so it may reflect a read error. V and J are TRBV9 and TRBJ2-1, with TRBD2 as a possible D gene (6 bases). The CDR3 loop spans 16 amino acids. CDR1 and CDR2 (germline): SGDLS, YYNGEE. CDR3 sequence: CASSVGLPSGYNEQFF. The CDR3 DNA sequence: TGTGCAAGCAGCGTGGGACTCCCCTCAGGCTACAATGAGCAGTTCTTC.

V is TRBV5-5 and J is TRBJ2-5; D call uncertain. The germline CDR1 and CDR2 sequences are SGHKS and YYEKEE (reference sequence). V was cut by 6 bases and J by 2 bases, with 11 bases left in between. The CDR3 is 13 residues long. This CDR3 is CASILTRQETQYF. As DNA, the CDR3 is TGTGCCAGCATTCTGACAAGACAAGAGACCCAGTACTTC. The full variable domain, in which reference TRBV5-5 and TRBJ2-5 provide the parts outside the CDR3, is DAGVTQSPTHLIKTRGQQVTLRCSPISGHKSVSWYQQVLGQGPQFIFQYYEKEERGRGNFPDRFSARQFPNYSSELNVNALLLGDSALYLCASILTRQETQYFGPGTRLLVL.

The chain uses TRBV7-9 and TRBJ2-5; TRBD1 aligns across 10 bases. The CDR3 totals 15 residues. With 5 bases clipped from V and 5 bases from J, the junction kept 8 bases outside the gene matches. From germline, CDR1 is SEHNR and CDR2 FQNEAQ (reference sequence). This chain's CDR3 is CASSPDRGLIETQYF. The CDR3 region has the DNA TGTGCCAGCAGCCCAGACAGGGGGCTCATTGAGACCCAGTACTTC.

The chain has TRBV7-2 and TRBJ1-5; weak D call: TRBD1 (5 bases). CDR3 length: 13 residues. Trimming cost V 4 bases and J 5 bases, with 9 bases left between them. Germline-derived CDR1 and CDR2 are SGHTA and FQGNSA. DNA of the CDR3: TGTGCCAGCAGCTCCCGAGGGGATCAGCCCCAGCATTTT. Translating gives CASSSRGDQPQHF.

The rearrangement uses TRBV5-1 and TRBJ2-3; 13 bases match TRBD2. J was trimmed by 4 bases and V by 0 bases; bases with no gene match: 8. This CDR3 contains 18 residues. Germline V CDR1 and CDR2: SGHRS, YFSETQ. The CDR3 coding sequence is TGCGCCAGCAGCTTGGGGACTAGCGGGAGCACTTGGGCAGATACGCAGTATTTT. Protein: CASSLGTSGSTWADTQYF. Variable domain in full (rest from reference TRBV5-1 and TRBJ2-3): KAGVTQTPRYLIKTRGQQVTLSCSPISGHRSVSWYQQTPGQGLQFLFEYFSETQRNKGNFPGRFSGRQFSNSRSEMNVSTLELGDSALYLCASSLGTSGSTWADTQYFGPGTRLTVL.

This sequence joins TRBV19 and TRBJ1-5, with a tentative D call TRBD1 (5 bases). This CDR3 has 15 residues. The germline CDR1 and CDR2 sequences are LNHDA and SQIVND (reference sequence). Trimming cost V 6 bases and J 2 bases, with 14 bases left between them. CDR3 protein: CASRTRVFGNQPQHF. DNA of the CDR3: TGTGCCAGTAGAACCAGGGTTTTTGGCAATCAGCCCCAGCATTTT.

This clonotype has just a few counts. This chain connects TRBV5-6 to TRBJ2-3; D ambiguous. V lost 1 base, J lost 2 bases, and 5 bases lay in between. Germline V CDR1 and CDR2: SGHDT, YYEEEE. The CDR3 covers 13 residues. CDR3 in amino acids: CASSLPITDTQYF. CDR3 DNA: TGTGCCAGCAGCTTGCCTATCACAGATACGCAGTATTTT.

This clonotype was counted only a few times. V and J are TRBV12-3 or TRBV12-4 and TRBJ2-3; D gene uncertain. Trimming left V 6 bases short and J 2 bases short, with 15 bases between. The CDR3 is 15 residues long. The CDR3 here is CASSLHSADTDTQYF. In DNA, the CDR3 is TGTGCCAGCAGCCTACACAGCGCTGACACAGATACGCAGTATTTT.

The V call is TRBV6-5, the J call TRBJ1-1; no firm D call. Trimming removed 6 bases from V and 0 bases from J, with 8 bases in between. The CDR3 totals 13 residues. From germline, CDR1 is MNHEY and CDR2 SVGAGI. The CDR3 bases are TGTGCCAGCAGGAATACAGTGAACACTGAAGCTTTCTTT. It specifies CASRNTVNTEAFF.

The chain has TRBV15 and TRBJ2-1; TRBD2 aligns across 13 bases. Germline CDR1 is LNHNV and CDR2 is YYDKDF (reference sequence). This CDR3 has 20 residues. With V trimmed by 0 bases and J by 0 bases, 8 bases remained unmatched. The CDR3 DNA reads as TGTGCCACCAGCAGAGATCGTAGGACTAGCGGGAGCAGCTCCTACAATGAGCAGTTCTTC. Protein sequence: CATSRDRRTSGSSSYNEQFF.

This rearrangement joins TRBV20-1 to TRBJ1-1, with 9 bases matching TRBD1. V gave up 3 bases and J gave up 5 bases; unmatched junction bases: 7. CDR1 is DFQATT, CDR2 SNEGSKA, per germline (reference sequence). CDR3 length equals 14 residues. CDR3 in DNA: TGCAGTGCTAGTGAATACAGGGGGCTTACTGAAGCTTTCTTT. Its translation is CSASEYRGLTEAFF.

The genes are TRBV3-1 and TRBJ2-7; TRBD1 matches at 10 bases. V was pared by 4 bases and J by 5 bases, with 5 bases of the junction left unmatched. The CDR3 extends over 14 amino acids. Germline CDR1 reads LGHDT; CDR2 reads YNNKEL (reference sequence). The CDR3 loop is CASSPWGQGNEQYF. The CDR3 DNA follows: TGTGCCAGCAGCCCCTGGGGACAGGGGAACGAGCAGTACTTC.